This T cell receptor (beta chain) is drawn from a study of blood T cell repertoires in COVID-19. Profiling relied on immunoSEQ multiplex PCR, and the TCRdb table lists in-frame clones only, not all of them. The repertoire holds about 210,000 clones, about three quarters seen once, with more than 7% in the top ten. Trimming cost V 0 bases and J 0 bases; bases outside gene matches: 11. CDR3 length: 19 residues. Germline V lookup: CDR1 SGDLS, CDR2 YYNGEE. The material sequenced was peripheral blood. This clonotype originated in a woman in her 70s with acute or convalescent COVID-19. The rearrangement joins TRBV9 to TRBJ2-3, with 9 bases matching TRBD2. The CDR3 sequence: CASSVEVTSGYTSTDTQYF. In DNA, the CDR3 is TGTGCCAGCAGCGTAGAAGTAACTAGCGGGTACACTAGCACAGATACGCAGTATTTT.